This is a list of T cell receptor beta chains from one sample in a study of blood T cell repertoires in COVID-19. Produced via immunoSEQ multiplex PCR; TCRdb's table is partial and in-frame only. The table lists around 75,000 clones, roughly 90% of them singletons. Sequencing was done on a sample of peripheral blood. The receptors come from a human donor in a cohort sampled during active COVID-19. Both conserved end residues are trimmed from each CDR3.

v_gene	j_gene	CDR3aa
TRBV4-2	TRBJ2-1	ASSQESAAANEQF
TRBV7-6	TRBJ1-2	ASSLARDRGDYGYT
TRBV27	TRBJ2-7	ASSLRGLSYEQY
TRBV2	TRBJ2-5	ASSEASTGTGETQY
TRBV6-2/TRBV6-3	TRBJ1-1	ASSYDTFMMTEAF
TRBV5-1	TRBJ2-3	ASSLAIRTRQNTDTQY
TRBV7-6	TRBJ2-1	ASSLTLQGESYNEQF
TRBV25-1	TRBJ2-5	APKEEETEKETQY
TRBV7-8	TRBJ2-3	ASSLGPSGSTDTQY
TRBV21-1	TRBJ2-7	ASSKERESSYEQY
TRBV7-3	TRBJ2-7	ASSLRDELADESYEQY
TRBV5-4	TRBJ2-2	ASIPGTGGNTGELF
TRBV19	TRBJ2-7	ASSTTSGIYEQY
TRBV6-4	TRBJ1-5	ASSEGAGGQPQH
TRBV3-1/TRBV3-2	TRBJ2-5	ASSQEGSVVAGIGAQY
TRBV5-1	TRBJ2-3	ASSFNRADTQY
TRBV7-9	TRBJ2-1	ASSRGQLSSYNEQF
TRBV5-1	TRBJ2-1	ASSLWTGTPYNEQF
TRBV5-1	TRBJ2-1	ASSGGGEGEQF
TRBV6-2/TRBV6-3	TRBJ2-7	ASSRLGGSRDEQY
TRBV14	TRBJ2-7	ASSQVGGVWEEQY
TRBV19	TRBJ2-3	ASSTPGQTLEDTQY
TRBV5-4	TRBJ2-7	ASSLGPDDSYEQY
TRBV9	TRBJ2-1	ASSVTGGPGQF
TRBV19	TRBJ2-3	ASSSRQAADTQY
TRBV28	TRBJ1-6	ASSPQGAYSPLH
TRBV5-1	TRBJ2-7	ASSSSGTARGEQY
TRBV10-2	TRBJ2-1	ASSVVAGGNEQF
TRBV11-2	TRBJ1-2	ASRSLTGRSNYGYT
TRBV2	TRBJ2-7	ASRTGGYEQY
TRBV5-1	TRBJ2-7	ASSLGQKVNEQY
TRBV19	TRBJ1-6	ASSRQQGSSPLH
TRBV19	TRBJ2-3	ASSIAGTGGADTQY
TRBV9	TRBJ1-5	ASSPGTGVPQPQH
TRBV25-1	TRBJ1-4	ASSGDRGYEKLF
TRBV20-1	TRBJ2-1	GGTEYNEQF
TRBV6-2/TRBV6-3	TRBJ2-5	ASSTGLAGLGTQY
TRBV10-3	TRBJ2-3	ANRQGPSTDTQY
TRBV11-2	TRBJ2-5	ASSLRGLAGGKTQY
TRBV7-9	TRBJ2-5	ASSLGTGGLETQY
TRBV4-1	TRBJ1-6	ASSQDLARASPLH
TRBV7-3	TRBJ2-6	ASSLLLPSSGANVLT
TRBV7-2	TRBJ2-5	ASSWGQDQETQY
TRBV5-1	TRBJ2-3	ASSLTGGPADTQY
TRBV19	TRBJ2-1	ASSNGGIDNEQF
TRBV4-3	TRBJ2-7	ASSQAQGAYEQY
TRBV18	TRBJ2-2	ASSFGRGPGELF
TRBV7-9	TRBJ2-2	ASSPLGGLGTGELF
TRBV6-5	TRBJ1-6	ASSYSRDRDTSPLH
TRBV3-1/TRBV3-2	TRBJ1-5	ASSQQSNQPQH
TRBV7-9	TRBJ2-1	ASSFMGLDEQF
TRBV6-6	TRBJ2-1	ASSYVPEEQF
TRBV6-5	TRBJ2-7	ASSSRGYYEQY